The sequence of this TCR beta chain was determined in a study of neurological immune-mediated disorders. Whole-study results and caveats: The level of TCR clonal expansion was highest in patients with HTLV-1-associated myelopathy and lowest in multiple sclerosis, where it fell below the level seen in healthy controls.

This clonotype was recorded many times. Its antigen is not identified. Each sequencing run yielded over 200 million TCR-beta sequences from 15-18 subjects. TCRdb called the 5' RACE reads again in MiXCR, with one record for every CDR3 protein. The data show 50,000 to 60,000 distinct CDR3 sequences, just under 4% seen once. V was trimmed by 8 bases and J by 5 bases, leaving 20 bases between them. The germline CDR1 and CDR2 sequences are DFQATT and SNEGSKA (reference sequence). The CDR3 spans 14 residues. This chain connects TRBV20-1 to TRBJ2-3, with D perhaps TRBD2 (7 bases). The sequence was collected from a woman in her 40s with multiple sclerosis. What was sequenced was CD4+ T cells from blood. Written as DNA, the CDR3 is TGCAGTTCCGTGGAAGGGGGGGGAGGAGATACGCAGTATTTT. As protein: CSSVEGGGGDTQYF.